Listed here are 19 T cell receptor beta chains from one sample, sequenced in a study of cytomegalovirus exposure and HLA in healthy donors. The repertoire was sequenced with immunoSEQ multiplex PCR; TCRdb's copy has only in-frame clones and lacks some. Among 170,000 or so clones, 85% were seen once, and the ten largest hold 16%. The sequencing sample was made of PBMCs. Source of these receptors: a man aged 18 to 29 in good health and CMV-seropositive.

This clone was picked up one time. This chain connects TRBV6-1 to TRBJ1-3; D unclear. The V gene's germline CDR1 is MNHNS and CDR2 SASEGT. This CDR3 contains 19 residues. Between the trimmed V and J ends, which lost 2 bases and 1 base, there was a span of 21 bases. For the CDR3, the DNA is TGTGCCAGCAGTGAACGGACTTCAATTCCAAGGAGGTCTGGAAACACCATATATTTT. It is translated as CASSERTSIPRRSGNTIYF.

The sample holds one count of this clone. The rearrangement joins TRBV28 to TRBJ2-4, with D perhaps TRBD2 (7 bases). With 5 bases removed from V and 0 bases from J, the gap between germline ends came to 14 bases. The CDR3 consists of 16 residues. Germline CDR1 and CDR2: MDHEN and SYDVKM. The CDR3 DNA is TGTGCCAGCAGTCCGGGGGGCGCCGTAGCCAAAAACATTCAGTACTTC. Its protein is CASSPGGAVAKNIQYF.

This rearrangement joins TRBV5-1 to TRBJ2-1, with 11 bases that match TRBD2. Germline V gene sequence: CDR1 SGHRS, CDR2 YFSETQ. Unmatched junction bases numbered 3, after V lost 0 bases and J lost 7 bases. This CDR3 region has 15 residues. In DNA, the CDR3 is TGCGCCAGCAGCTTGGGACTAGCGGGAATAAATGAGCAGTTCTTC. This translates into CASSLGLAGINEQFF.

The chain couples TRBV29-1 to TRBJ2-1, with a possible D match to TRBD2 (6 bases). Germline V gives CDR1 SQVTM, CDR2 ANQGSEA. Trimming removed 3 bases from V and 10 bases from J, with 19 bases in between. The CDR3 contains 14 residues. The CDR3 protein is CSVEGGILPGEQFF. The CDR3 DNA sequence: TGCAGCGTTGAGGGCGGGATTCTCCCCGGGGAGCAGTTCTTC.

The genes are TRBV7-9 and TRBJ1-5; 8 bases line up with TRBD1. Per the germline V gene, CDR1 is SEHNR and CDR2 is FQNEAQ (reference sequence). This CDR3 contains 16 residues. Germline trimming cut 1 base from V and 5 bases from J; bases unmatched to any gene: 7. CDR3 sequence: CASSLEGTGRDQPQHF. The CDR3 DNA reads as TGTGCCAGCAGCTTAGAGGGGACAGGTCGGGATCAGCCCCAGCATTTT. The full variable domain, rest sourced from reference TRBV7-9 and TRBJ1-5, is DTGVSQNPRHKITKRGQNVTFRCDPISEHNRLYWYRQTLGQGPEFLTYFQNEAQLEKSRLLSDRFSAERPKGSFSTLEIQRTEQGDSAMYLCASSLEGTGRDQPQHFGDGTRLSIL.

The V call is TRBV5-1, the J call TRBJ2-1, with D unresolved. The CDR3 is made up of 18 amino acids. The V and J ends lost 0 bases and 0 bases respectively, with 16 bases between them. The germline CDR1 and CDR2 sequences are SGHRS and YFSETQ. The CDR3 DNA sequence: TGCGCCAGCAGCTTGGACAGACCACTCCTTAGCTCCTACAATGAGCAGTTCTTC. As protein: CASSLDRPLLSSYNEQFF.

This clone was recorded a few times. V gene TRBV28 combines with J gene TRBJ1-5, with D perhaps matching TRBD1 (5 bases). Germline assignment: CDR1 MDHEN and CDR2 SYDVKM. The V end was cut by 3 bases, the J end by 12 bases, with 18 bases between. This CDR3 is 14 amino acids long. This CDR3 is CASSLHAGSANQHF. CDR3 nucleotides: TGTGCCAGCAGTTTGCATGCAGGGTCGGCAAACCAGCATTTT.

The genes are TRBV5-1 and TRBJ2-1; 8 bases are shared with TRBD2. The CDR3 totals 16 residues. V trimming: 0 bases; J trimming: 3 bases; junction bases outside the gene matches: 5. CDR1 SGHRS and CDR2 YFSETQ come from the germline V gene. The DNA for the CDR3 is TGCGCCAGCAGCTTGGCCGTGACTAGCGACTACAATGAGCAGTTCTTC. Its translation is CASSLAVTSDYNEQFF.

The chain recombines TRBV6-5 with TRBJ2-1; D remains unclear. CDR1 is MNHEY and CDR2 is SVGAGI in the germline V gene. V lost 4 bases and J 0 bases, leaving 7 bases between the germline ends. This CDR3 contains 14 residues. CDR3 sequence (DNA): TGTGCCAGCAGTTCCGTACTCTCCTACAATGAGCAGTTCTTC. This translates into CASSSVLSYNEQFF.

This clone has only one observation. The chain uses TRBV28 and TRBJ2-7; D is undetermined. Looked up from germline, CDR1 is MDHEN and CDR2 is SYDVKM. This CDR3 is 15 amino acids long. Deletions cut 3 bases from V and 4 bases from J, with 16 bases between. The CDR3 DNA sequence: TGTGCCAGCAGTTTGTCTATCCCCCGCAAATACGAGCAGTACTTC. It translates to CASSLSIPRKYEQYF.

The rearrangement links TRBV9 to TRBJ2-2; TRBD2 aligns across 9 bases. Germline V gene sequence: CDR1 SGDLS, CDR2 YYNGEE. The length of the CDR3 is 18 residues. Trimming cost V 0 bases and J 5 bases; bases outside gene matches: 11. This chain's CDR3 is CASSVGAGGSVKTGELFF. DNA for the CDR3: TGTGCCAGCAGCGTAGGCGCGGGAGGGTCGGTGAAGACCGGGGAGCTGTTTTTT.

In nucleotides, the CDR3 is TGTGCCAGCAGTGAAAATGTAGGCGGGAGGAGCTCCTACGAGCAGTACTTC. Translated: CASSENVGGRSSYEQYF. The rearrangement links TRBV6-1 to TRBJ2-7; 8 nucleotides agree with TRBD2. CDR3 length: 17 residues. Germline V gene lookup returns CDR1 MNHNS and CDR2 SASEGT. The ends lost 2 bases at V and 0 bases at J; junction bases unmatched: 9.

This chain links TRBV28 with TRBJ2-7; TRBD2 might be the D (6 bases). V dropped 8 bases and J dropped 2 bases, with 13 bases sitting between them. The CDR3 extends over 13 amino acids. CDR1 MDHEN and CDR2 SYDVKM come from the germline V gene. The CDR3 loop reads CASHLGGTYEQYF. CDR3 DNA: TGTGCCAGCCACCTCGGGGGTACCTACGAGCAGTACTTC.

This chain joins TRBV5-1 and TRBJ2-3; tentatively, D is TRBD2 (7 bases). CDR1 SGHRS and CDR2 YFSETQ come from the germline V gene. The CDR3 loop spans 15 amino acids. Trimming left V 2 bases short and J 1 base short, with 11 bases between. CDR3 protein: CASSFDGGRTDTQYF. CDR3 DNA: TGCGCCAGCAGCTTCGACGGGGGGCGCACAGATACGCAGTATTTT.

The sample holds one count of this clone. The gene calls are TRBV27 and TRBJ2-5; weak D call: TRBD2 (7 bases). This CDR3 spans 15 amino acids. Germline CDR1 reads MNHEY; CDR2 reads SMNVEV (reference sequence). Between the trimmed V and J ends, which lost 6 bases and 6 bases, there was a span of 20 bases. In DNA, the CDR3 is TGTGCCAGCAGCTCGTACTTGGGGGGGGCCAAGACCCAGTACTTC. This sequence encodes CASSSYLGGAKTQYF.

The chain joins TRBV4-1 to TRBJ1-4; TRBD1 agrees at 7 bases. The CDR3 loop spans 15 amino acids. Germline V lookup: CDR1 MGHRA, CDR2 YSYEKL. The V segment lost 5 bases and the J segment 5 bases; nucleotides outside the gene matches: 8. CDR3 DNA: TGCGCCAGCAGCTTGCGACAGGGAGCAAATGAAAAACTGTTTTTT. Residues: CASSLRQGANEKLFF.

The chain couples TRBV28 to TRBJ2-1; TRBD2 is a possible D gene (6 bases). The CDR3 length is 15 residues. V was trimmed by 3 bases and J by 6 bases, leaving 15 bases between them. Germline CDR1 is MDHEN and CDR2 is SYDVKM. CDR3 bases: TGTGCCAGCAGTTTCAAGGGGTACGGGGGCAATGAGCAGTTCTTC. This gives the protein CASSFKGYGGNEQFF. Variable domain in full (rest from reference TRBV28 and TRBJ2-1): DVKVTQSSRYLVKRTGEKVFLECVQDMDHENMFWYRQDPGLGLRLIYFSYDVKMKEKGDIPEGYSVSREKKERFSLILESASTNQTSMYLCASSFKGYGGNEQFFGPGTRLTVL.

The CDR3 reads CASSLTGGETQYF. In nucleotides, the CDR3 is TGCGCCAGCAGCTTAACAGGGGGCGAGACCCAGTACTTC. The chain uses TRBV5-1 and TRBJ2-5, with TRBD1 identical over 9 bases. The CDR3 is made up of 13 amino acids. V shed 2 bases and J 5 bases; nucleotides not matched to a gene: 1. Germline loops: CDR1 SGHRS, CDR2 YFSETQ.

This chain links TRBV6-5 with TRBJ1-3, with D unresolved. The germline CDR1 and CDR2 sequences are MNHEY and SVGAGI. V was clipped by 4 bases and J by 0 bases, with 10 bases between them. The CDR3 is made up of 15 amino acids. For the CDR3, the DNA is TGTGCCAGCAGTTTGCCCATTAGCTCTGGAAACACCATATATTTT. This encodes CASSLPISSGNTIYF.